The 3 T cell receptor beta chains given below trace back to one sample, sequenced in a study of blood T cell repertoires in COVID-19. Method: immunoSEQ multiplex PCR; TCRdb's copy keeps in-frame clones and lacks some. The sample shows tens of thousands of clones, 65% to 80% of them seen only once. Sample: peripheral blood. The receptors here all came from a woman older than 75 with active or convalescent COVID-19.

The gene calls are TRBV10-3 and TRBJ1-2; no definite D call. CDR3 length: 14 amino acids. Between the trimmed V and J ends, which lost 2 bases and 5 bases, there was a span of 12 bases. CDR1 ENHRY and CDR2 SYGVKD come from the germline V gene. CDR3 loop: CAISERGEQYGYTF. The DNA of the CDR3 is TGTGCCATCAGTGAGCGGGGTGAGCAATATGGCTACACCTTC.

The genes are TRBV11-2 and TRBJ1-4, with D hard to call. V lost 4 bases and J 7 bases, leaving 16 bases between the germline ends. The germline CDR1 and CDR2 sequences are SGHAT and FQNNGV. CDR3 length: 15 residues. CDR3 DNA sequence: TGTGCCAGCAGCTCACCCCGGGGAGCAGGTGAAAAACTGTTTTTT. This codes for CASSSPRGAGEKLFF.

The chain is built from TRBV9 and TRBJ2-7, with unresolved D. The germline gives CDR1 SGDLS, CDR2 YYNGEE. V lost 0 bases, J lost 9 bases, and 19 bases lay in between. The CDR3 has 15 residues. The CDR3 spells CASSVDLVSSSMQYF. Here the CDR3 DNA reads TGTGCCAGCAGCGTAGACTTGGTTTCCTCGTCGATGCAGTACTTC.